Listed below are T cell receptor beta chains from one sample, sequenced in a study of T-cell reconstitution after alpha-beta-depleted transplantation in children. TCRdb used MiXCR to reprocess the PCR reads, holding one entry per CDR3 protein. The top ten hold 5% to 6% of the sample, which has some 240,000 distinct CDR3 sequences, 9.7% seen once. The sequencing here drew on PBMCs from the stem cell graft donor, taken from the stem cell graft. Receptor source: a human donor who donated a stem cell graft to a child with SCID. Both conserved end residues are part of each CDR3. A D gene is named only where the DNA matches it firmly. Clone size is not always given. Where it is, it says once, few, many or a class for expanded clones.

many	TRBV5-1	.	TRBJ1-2	TGCGCCAGCAGTGTGGGGTCCTCCACCTATGGCTACACCTTC	CASSVGSSTYGYTF
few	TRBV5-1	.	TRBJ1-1	TGCGCCAGCAGCCTCCGGACAGTGAGAGTTATGAACACTGAAGCTTTCTTT	CASSLRTVRVMNTEAFF
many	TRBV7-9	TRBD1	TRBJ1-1	TGTGCCAGCAGCCTAAGACAGGGCGGCGAGACTGAAGCTTTCTTT	CASSLRQGGETEAFF
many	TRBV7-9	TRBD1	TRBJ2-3	TGTGCCAGCAGCCGGGGACAGGGGGTGACAGATACGCAGTATTTT	CASSRGQGVTDTQYF
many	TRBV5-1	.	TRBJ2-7	TGCGCCAGCAGCTTGGGAATTGACTACGAGCAGTACTTC	CASSLGIDYEQYF
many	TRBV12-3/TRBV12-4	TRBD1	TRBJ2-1	TGTGCCAGCAGTGCCCGGGACAGGGGCTCCTACAATGAGCAGTTCTTC	CASSARDRGSYNEQFF
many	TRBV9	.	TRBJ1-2	TGTGCCAGCAGCGTAGGGGGGTCGTGGGGAGGAGGCTACACCTTC	CASSVGGSWGGGYTF
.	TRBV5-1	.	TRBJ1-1	TGCGCCAGCAGCTTGGCCAGGGCGATGAACACTGAAGCTTTCTTT	CASSLARAMNTEAFF
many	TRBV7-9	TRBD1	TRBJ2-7	TGTGCCAGCAGCCCCGGGGACAGGATATACGAGCAGTACTTC	CASSPGDRIYEQYF
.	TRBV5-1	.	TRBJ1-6	TGCGCCAGCAGCTCGGACAGCCCACCTGGCTATAATTCACCCCTCCACTTT	CASSSDSPPGYNSPLHF
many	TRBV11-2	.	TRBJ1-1	TGTGCCAGCAGCAACTACGGTGGCACTGAAGCTTTCTTT	CASSNYGGTEAFF
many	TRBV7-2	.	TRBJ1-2	TGTGCCAGCAGCTTAGGAGGGGTGGACTATGGCTACACCTTC	CASSLGGVDYGYTF
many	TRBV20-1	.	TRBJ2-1	TGCAGTGCCAGTGGCGGGGCAACCTACAATGAGCAGTTCTTC	CSASGGATYNEQFF
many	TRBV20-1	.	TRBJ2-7	TGCAGTGCTAGTAATTTAGGCAGGGGGAGGGAGCAGTACTTC	CSASNLGRGREQYF
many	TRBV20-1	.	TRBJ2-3	TGCAGTGCTAGCTGGGGGTCTGGGGGAAACACAGATACGCAGTATTTT	CSASWGSGGNTDTQYF
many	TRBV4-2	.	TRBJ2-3	TGTGCCAGCAGCCAAGTCGGGGGTAGCACAGATACGCAGTATTTT	CASSQVGGSTDTQYF
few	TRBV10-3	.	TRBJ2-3	TGTGCCATCAGGAGTAGCGGAAACACAGATACGCAGTATTTT	CAIRSSGNTDTQYF
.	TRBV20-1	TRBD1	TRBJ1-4	TGCAGTGTCTCGACAGGGCCTAATGAAAAACTGTTTTTT	CSVSTGPNEKLFF
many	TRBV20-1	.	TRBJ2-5	TGCAGTGCTAGCGTTCCTCGGACCCTACAAGAGACCCAGTACTTC	CSASVPRTLQETQYF
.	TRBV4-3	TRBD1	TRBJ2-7	TGCGCCAGCAGCCTGGACAGGGGGAACTACGAGCAGTACTTC	CASSLDRGNYEQYF
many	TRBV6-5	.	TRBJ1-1	TGTGCCAGCAGTTGGCACCTAAGTGAGGCCGACACTGAAGCTTTCTTT	CASSWHLSEADTEAFF
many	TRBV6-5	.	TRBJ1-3	TGTGCCAGCAGGCGCGGGACGGCAGCCCTCTCTGGAAACACCATATATTTT	CASRRGTAALSGNTIYF
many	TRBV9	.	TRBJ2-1	TGTGCCAGCAGCGTTGACACTTGGTATGAGCAGTTCTTC	CASSVDTWYEQFF
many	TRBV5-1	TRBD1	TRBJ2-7	TGCGCCAGCAGCCCCCCAGGGACAGGGGTCTACGAGCAGTACTTC	CASSPPGTGVYEQYF
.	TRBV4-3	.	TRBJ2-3	TGCGCCAGCAGCCAAGATCTAACTTCACTTAGCACAGATACGCAGTATTTT	CASSQDLTSLSTDTQYF
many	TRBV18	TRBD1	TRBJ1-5	TGTGCCAGCTCACCACCTACAGGGGCGAACAATCAGCCCCAGCATTTT	CASSPPTGANNQPQHF
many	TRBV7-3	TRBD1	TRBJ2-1	TGTGCCAGCAGCTTAACGGACAGGCTGCGTGGTGAGCAGTTCTTC	CASSLTDRLRGEQFF
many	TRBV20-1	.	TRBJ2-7	TGCAGTGCTGAGGATTATCGGGGGGCCTACTACGAGCAGTACTTC	CSAEDYRGAYYEQYF
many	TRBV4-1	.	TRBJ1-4	TGCGCCAGCAGGCAGGACCGGGGCGCTTCTAATGAAAAACTGTTTTTT	CASRQDRGASNEKLFF
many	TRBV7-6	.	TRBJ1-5	TGTGCCAGCAGCCGGACAAGCAATCAGCCCCAGCATTTT	CASSRTSNQPQHF
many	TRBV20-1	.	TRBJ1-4	TGCAGTGCTAGAGTTCCGGACCGCAAAAAACTGTTTTTT	CSARVPDRKKLFF
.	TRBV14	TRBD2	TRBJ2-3	TGTGCCAGCGGGACTAGCTCACATACGCAGTATTTT	CASGTSSHTQYF
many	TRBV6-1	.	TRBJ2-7	TGTGCCAGCAGCAAGGGGGGAACCGTCTCCTACGAGCAGTACTTC	CASSKGGTVSYEQYF
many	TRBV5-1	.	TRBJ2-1	TGCGCCAGCAGCGCATTCTACGACTCCTACAATGAGCAGTTCTTC	CASSAFYDSYNEQFF
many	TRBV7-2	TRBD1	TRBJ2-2	TGTGCCAGCAGCTTAGTAGGGACAGGGAACACCGGGGAGCTGTTTTTT	CASSLVGTGNTGELFF
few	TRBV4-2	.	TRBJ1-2	TGTGCCAGCAGCCTGGTTCTCCTCCGGGCAGAGGAGGACTATGGCTACACCTTC	CASSLVLLRAEEDYGYTF
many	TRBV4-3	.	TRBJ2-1	TGCGCCAGCAGCCAAGATGGAGAGTTTAGCTCCTACAATGAGCAGTTCTTC	CASSQDGEFSSYNEQFF
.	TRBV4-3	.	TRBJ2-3	TGCGCCAGCAGCCAAGTGAGGGAGACTAGGGCGGCGTATTTT	CASSQVRETRAAYF
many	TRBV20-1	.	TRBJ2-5	TGCAGTGTCCGGGGGGCCGCTCAGGAGACCCAGTACTTC	CSVRGAAQETQYF
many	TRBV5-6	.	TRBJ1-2	TGTGCCAGCAGCTTGGTACAGAACTATGGCTACACCTTC	CASSLVQNYGYTF
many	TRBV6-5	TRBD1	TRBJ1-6	TGTGCCAGCAGTTACTCTGGGACAGGACTTTATAATTCACCCCTCCACTTT	CASSYSGTGLYNSPLHF
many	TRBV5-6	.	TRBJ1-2	TGTGCCAGCAGCTTGTTGACTGCGGAAGGTACCCATGGCTACACCTTC	CASSLLTAEGTHGYTF
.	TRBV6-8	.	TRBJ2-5	TGTGCCAGCCCGCCGTGGGAGACCCAGTACTTC	CASPPWETQYF
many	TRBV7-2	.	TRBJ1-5	TGTGCCAGCAGCTTCGCGCCCGGGGACGGGCCCCAGCATTTT	CASSFAPGDGPQHF
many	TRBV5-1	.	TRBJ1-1	TGCGCCAGCAGCTTGGTTATGGACACTGAAGCTTTCTTT	CASSLVMDTEAFF
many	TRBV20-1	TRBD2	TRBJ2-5	TGCAGTGCTAGCGGGGGGGCGGAAGAGACCCAGTACTTC	CSASGGAEETQYF
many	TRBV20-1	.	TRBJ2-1	TGCAGTGCTAGGGAAGGGGGCGGGGCCTACAATGAGCAGTTCTTC	CSAREGGGAYNEQFF
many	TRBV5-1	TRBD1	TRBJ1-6	TGCGCCAGCAGCCGAGGGACAGGGGGCGACTATAATTCACCCCTCCACTTT	CASSRGTGGDYNSPLHF
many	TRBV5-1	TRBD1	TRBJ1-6	TGCGCCAGCAGCTTGGATGCAGGGGGAAATTCACCCCTCCACTTT	CASSLDAGGNSPLHF
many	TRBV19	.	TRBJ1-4	TGTGCCAGTAGTATCACTGGCGAAAAACTGTTTTTT	CASSITGEKLFF
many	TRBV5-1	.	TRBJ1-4	TGCGCCAGCAGCTATACAGTAGGGTACGAAAAACTGTTTTTT	CASSYTVGYEKLFF
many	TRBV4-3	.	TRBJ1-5	TGCGCCAGCAGCCAGGGGGACGATAGCAATCAGCCCCAGCATTTT	CASSQGDDSNQPQHF
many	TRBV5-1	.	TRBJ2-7	TGCGCCAGCAGCTCAACAGGTTCCCGGTCCTACGAGCAGTACTTC	CASSSTGSRSYEQYF